This TCR beta chain appears in the sequencing data of a study of blood T cell repertoires in COVID-19. Study context: Specimens from acute and convalescent COVID-19 originated in the United States, Italy and Spain. T cells, B-cell-depleted T cells, or PBMCs supplied cDNA or gDNA.

V lost 0 bases to trimming and J lost 0 bases; unmatched junction nucleotides: 2. The germline CDR1 and CDR2 sequences are SGHVS and FQNEAQ. The CDR3 extends over 18 amino acids. As processed by the authors: Amplification of reference gene primers provided the estimated nucleated cell counts. Libraries were prepared by immunoSEQ multiplex PCR; TCRdb keeps only in-frame clonotypes and omits some of them. V, J and clone size derive from that table, while D and trimming were established from the DNA sequence. The repertoire holds tens of thousands of clones, with over 60% as singletons. Sequencing was performed on peripheral blood. V usage is TRBV7-8 and J usage is TRBJ2-6, with 10 bases aligning to TRBD1. The sequence derives from a human donor in a cohort sampled during active COVID-19. The CDR3 spells CASSLAGTGASGANVLTF. The DNA for the CDR3 is TGTGCCAGCAGCTTAGCCGGGACAGGGGCCTCTGGGGCCAACGTCCTGACTTTC.